A selection of T cell receptor beta chains follows, all from one sample in a study of multiple sclerosis patients with progressive multifocal leukoencephalopathy. Libraries were prepared by immunoSEQ multiplex PCR; TCRdb keeps only in-frame clonotypes and omits some of them. This sample carries around 30,000 clones, 85% to 90% of them seen once, and the ten largest clones take roughly 1.3%. The source was PBMCs, collected from a patient treated with natalizumab. The receptors shown here come from a human donor with multiple sclerosis. Each CDR3 is given with its conserved first and last residue. The D gene is left open where the match is weak. Only some rows state a clone size, as once, few, many or a class for expanded clones.

CDR3: CASSKVEGQEDRGGNTIYF
DNA: TGTGCCAGCAGCAAAGTAGAGGGACAGGAAGATAGAGGAGGAAACACCATATATTTT
size: .
V: TRBV21-1
J: TRBJ1-3
D: .

CDR3: CASSLGQGGNYGYTF
DNA: TGTGCCAGCAGCTTAGGACAGGGGGGGAACTATGGCTACACCTTC
size: .
V: TRBV11-2
J: TRBJ1-2
D: TRBD1

CDR3: CASSGTGGFYEQYF
DNA: TGTGCCAGCAGCGGGACAGGGGGCTTCTACGAGCAGTACTTC
size: .
V: TRBV6-5
J: TRBJ2-7
D: TRBD1

CDR3: CAWSEGSQETQYF
DNA: TGTGCCTGGAGTGAGGGCAGCCAAGAGACCCAGTACTTC
size: .
V: TRBV30
J: TRBJ2-5
D: .

CDR3: CASSRTSGGKYQETQYF
DNA: TGTGCCAGCTCGCGGACTAGCGGGGGGAAGTACCAAGAGACCCAGTACTTC
size: .
V: TRBV18
J: TRBJ2-5
D: TRBD2

CDR3: CSAGTPHSYEQYF
DNA: TGCAGCGCCGGGACACCCCACTCCTACGAGCAGTACTTC
size: .
V: TRBV29-1
J: TRBJ2-7
D: .

CDR3: CASTQSNQPQHF
DNA: TGTGCCAGCACCCAAAGCAATCAGCCCCAGCATTTT
size: .
V: TRBV6-1
J: TRBJ1-5
D: .

CDR3: CASSSYRVMNTEAFF
DNA: TGTGCCAGCAGCTCTTACAGGGTTATGAACACTGAAGCTTTCTTT
size: .
V: TRBV11-1
J: TRBJ1-1
D: .

CDR3: CASSRTGSGDNEQFF
DNA: TGTGCCAGCAGCCGGACAGGGAGCGGGGACAATGAGCAGTTCTTC
size: .
V: TRBV5-5
J: TRBJ2-1
D: .

CDR3: CASSEAEGVPGNTIYF
DNA: TGTGCCAGCAGTGAAGCGGAGGGTGTCCCTGGAAACACCATATATTTT
size: .
V: TRBV6-1
J: TRBJ1-3
D: .

CDR3: CASSYTGDGVWEQFF
DNA: TGCGCCAGCAGCTATACAGGGGATGGAGTTTGGGAGCAGTTCTTC
size: .
V: TRBV5-1
J: TRBJ2-1
D: TRBD1

CDR3: CASSSHFWGPAYEQYF
DNA: TGTGCCAGCAGCTCCCATTTTTGGGGACCCGCCTACGAGCAGTACTTC
size: .
V: TRBV21-1
J: TRBJ2-7
D: .

CDR3: CASSPMGPNYGYTF
DNA: TGTGCCAGCAGCCCCATGGGCCCCAACTATGGCTACACCTTC
size: .
V: TRBV6-5
J: TRBJ1-2
D: .

CDR3: CARSRRGDVYGYTF
DNA: TGTGCCAGAAGCCGGCGGGGGGACGTATATGGCTACACCTTC
size: once
V: TRBV5-3
J: TRBJ1-2
D: .

CDR3: CASRTGGGYTF
DNA: TGTGCCAGCAGAACAGGGGGCGGGTACACCTTC
size: .
V: TRBV6-5
J: TRBJ1-2
D: TRBD1

CDR3: CATGGGTDTQYF
DNA: TGTGCTACTGGCGGGGGCACAGATACGCAGTATTTT
size: .
V: TRBV28
J: TRBJ2-3
D: .

CDR3: CASSVGNEQFF
DNA: TGTGCCAGCAGTGTAGGGAATGAGCAGTTCTTC
size: .
V: TRBV28
J: TRBJ2-1
D: .

CDR3: CAWRRENSYEQYF
DNA: TGTGCCTGGAGACGGGAGAACTCCTACGAGCAGTACTTC
size: .
V: TRBV30
J: TRBJ2-7
D: .

CDR3: CASRAGGGITEAFF
DNA: TGTGCCAGCAGGGCTGGAGGGGGAATTACTGAAGCTTTCTTT
size: .
V: TRBV14
J: TRBJ1-1
D: .

CDR3: CASSLGTEAFF
DNA: TGTGCCAGCAGCTTAGGGACTGAAGCTTTCTTT
size: .
V: TRBV7-2
J: TRBJ1-1
D: .

CDR3: CASRDRVGNQPQHF
DNA: TGTGCCAGTCGGGACAGGGTAGGCAATCAGCCCCAGCATTTT
size: .
V: TRBV6-1
J: TRBJ1-5
D: TRBD1

CDR3: CASSLMGNEQYF
DNA: TGTGCCAGCAGCTTGATGGGTAACGAGCAGTACTTC
size: .
V: TRBV7-9
J: TRBJ2-7
D: .